A selection of T cell receptor beta chains follows, all from one sample in a study of cytomegalovirus exposure and HLA in healthy donors. Assay: immunoSEQ multiplex PCR; the TCRdb copy retains only in-frame clones and omits some. The data show about 200,000 clones, with around 88% seen just once and over 1.3% held by the top ten. The sample comprised PBMCs. These TCRs come from a woman between 18 and 30 years old in good health and CMV-seronegative. Both conserved end residues are part of each CDR3. The D gene is left open where the match is weak. For some rows the clone size is stated as once, few or many, or as a class when expanded; others skip it.

J,D,V,size,CDR3,DNA
TRBJ2-1,TRBD2,TRBV27,once,CASSFTRGGYDEQFF,TGTGCCAGCAGTTTTACTAGGGGAGGGTACGATGAGCAGTTCTTC
TRBJ1-5,TRBD1,TRBV5-5,-,CASSLAYDRDQPQHF,TGTGCCAGCAGCTTGGCCTATGACAGGGATCAGCCCCAGCATTTT
TRBJ1-1,-,TRBV7-2,few,CASSLDLTMNTEAFF,TGTGCCAGCAGCTTAGATCTGACTATGAACACTGAAGCTTTCTTT
TRBJ1-6,-,TRBV7-9,-,CASSFLVDFSGNNSPLHF,TGTGCCAGCAGCTTCTTGGTGGACTTCTCGGGAAATAATTCACCCCTCCACTTT
TRBJ1-2,-,TRBV27,-,CASSFGPNYGYTF,TGTGCCAGCAGTTTTGGGCCGAACTATGGCTACACCTTC
TRBJ2-5,-,TRBV6-5,-,CASSQSWGVQETQYF,TGTGCCAGCAGCCAATCATGGGGGGTCCAAGAGACCCAGTACTTC
TRBJ2-1,TRBD1,TRBV7-3,-,CASSSRPLTQGHEQFF,TGTGCCAGCAGCTCGAGACCGCTAACACAGGGGCATGAGCAGTTCTTC
TRBJ1-1,TRBD1,TRBV5-6,-,CASSPLTGTGHTEAFF,TGTGCCAGCAGCCCGTTGACCGGGACAGGGCACACTGAAGCTTTCTTT
TRBJ2-2,TRBD2,TRBV27,-,CASRPWTSGTTGELFF,TGTGCCAGCAGACCATGGACTAGCGGGACCACCGGGGAGCTGTTTTTT
TRBJ1-2,TRBD1,TRBV10-3,-,CAISGPQTGGQDGYTF,TGTGCCATCAGTGGTCCACAGACAGGGGGGCAGGATGGCTACACCTTC
TRBJ2-1,TRBD2,TRBV18,-,CASSPPVLAGGGLGAEQFF,TGTGCCAGCTCACCACCAGTTTTGGCGGGAGGCGGGTTAGGGGCTGAGCAGTTCTTC
TRBJ1-6,-,TRBV6-4,-,CASKATDNSPLHF,TGTGCCAGCAAAGCCACGGATAATTCACCCCTCCACTTT
TRBJ1-1,-,TRBV9,-,CASSQGQNTEAFF,TGTGCCAGCAGCCAGGGACAGAACACTGAAGCTTTCTTT
TRBJ2-7,-,TRBV10-3,once,CAISESYFSGYYEQYF,TGTGCCATCAGTGAGTCGTATTTTTCCGGGTACTACGAGCAGTACTTC
TRBJ2-3,TRBD2,TRBV10-3,once,CAATGLVEVGTDTQYF,TGTGCCGCCACCGGACTAGTTGAAGTTGGCACAGATACGCAGTATTTT
TRBJ2-3,-,TRBV10-1,-,CASSAGTTSTDTQYF,TGCGCCAGCAGCGCCGGGACAACTAGCACAGATACGCAGTATTTT
TRBJ1-1,-,TRBV7-9,-,CASSSPSVNTEAFF,TGTGCCAGCAGCTCCCCGAGTGTGAACACTGAAGCTTTCTTT
TRBJ2-1,TRBD1,TRBV7-9,once,CANEGQGESYNEQFF,TGTGCCAACGAGGGACAGGGAGAATCCTACAATGAGCAGTTCTTC
TRBJ2-3,-,TRBV4-2,-,CASSQVVGEADTQYF,TGTGCCAGCAGCCAAGTGGTGGGAGAAGCAGATACGCAGTATTTT
TRBJ1-1,-,TRBV6-1,-,CASSETGNTEAFF,TGTGCCAGCAGTGAGACGGGAAACACTGAAGCTTTCTTT
TRBJ1-1,-,TRBV6-6,-,CASSYAGGRDTEAFF,TGTGCCAGCAGTTACGCGGGGGGCCGGGACACTGAAGCTTTCTTT
TRBJ1-5,TRBD1,TRBV19,-,CASSSWTGLNQPQHF,TGTGCCAGTAGTTCCTGGACAGGCCTTAATCAGCCCCAGCATTTT
TRBJ1-5,-,TRBV7-9,once,CASSPGRGNGNQPQHF,TGTGCCAGCAGCCCGGGCAGGGGAAACGGCAATCAGCCCCAGCATTTT
TRBJ1-1,-,TRBV7-3,few,CASSPGGRTEAFF,TGTGCCAGCAGTCCCGGGGGGCGTACTGAAGCTTTCTTT
TRBJ2-3,TRBD2,TRBV27,-,CASSVLAGGTDTQYF,TGTGCCAGCAGTGTACTAGCGGGGGGCACAGATACGCAGTATTTT
TRBJ1-5,TRBD1,TRBV12-5,once,CASGSRTGLEFQPQHF,TGTGCTAGTGGTTCGAGGACAGGGTTGGAATTCCAGCCCCAGCATTTT
TRBJ2-5,-,TRBV12-5,-,CASGLVGQQETQYF,TGTGCTAGTGGTTTGGTAGGACAGCAAGAGACCCAGTACTTC